The rows below give T cell receptor beta chains drawn from one sample of a study of blood T cell repertoires in COVID-19. The table came from immunoSEQ multiplex PCR; TCRdb's copy has only in-frame clones and leaves some out. The table records 2,500 to 4,000 clones, 93% of them present only once. Sequencing was done on a sample of peripheral blood. These receptors originate from a human donor in a cohort sampled during active COVID-19. The CDR3 runs from the conserved cysteine through the conserved F or W. A D gene is named only where the DNA matches it firmly. Rows give clone size only sometimes, using once, few, many, or a class for an expanded clone.

D: .; size: .; V: TRBV2; J: TRBJ1-5; DNA: TGTGCCAGCAGTGTCCAGGGCAGTCAGCCCCAGCATTTT; CDR3: CASSVQGSQPQHF
D: TRBD2; size: .; V: TRBV5-1; J: TRBJ2-7; DNA: TGCGCCAGCAGCTTTGACGTTGGGACTAGCTCCTACGAGCAGTACTTC; CDR3: CASSFDVGTSSYEQYF
D: TRBD1; size: .; V: TRBV5-8; J: TRBJ2-3; DNA: TGTGCCAGCAGCCTGGGGACAGGAGATACGCAGTATTTT; CDR3: CASSLGTGDTQYF
D: TRBD1; size: .; V: TRBV6-1; J: TRBJ2-5; DNA: TGTGCCAGCAGTGAAGGGGCAGGGGGCGCCCCCCAAGAGACCCAGTACTTC; CDR3: CASSEGAGGAPQETQYF
D: .; size: once; V: TRBV3-1/TRBV3-2; J: TRBJ2-2; DNA: TGTGCCAGCAGCCAAGATTTCGGCAGGGTAGGCACCGGGGAGCTGTTTTTT; CDR3: CASSQDFGRVGTGELFF
D: TRBD1; size: .; V: TRBV24-1; J: TRBJ1-1; DNA: TGTGCCACCAGTGACGCTAACAGGGGCCCGAACACTGAAGCTTTCTTT; CDR3: CATSDANRGPNTEAFF
D: TRBD2; size: .; V: TRBV27; J: TRBJ2-7; DNA: TGTGCCAGCAGACTCTACCCTAGCGGGGGGGCCAACGAGCAGTACTTC; CDR3: CASRLYPSGGANEQYF
D: TRBD2; size: .; V: TRBV5-1; J: TRBJ2-7; DNA: TGCGCCAGCAGCTCGCAGGCCGGACTAGCGGGAGGATCGAACGAGCAGTACTTC; CDR3: CASSSQAGLAGGSNEQYF
D: .; size: .; V: TRBV11-2; J: TRBJ1-2; DNA: TGTGCCAGCAGCTTAGTCGCTTTGTCAGGGAACTATGGCTACACCTTC; CDR3: CASSLVALSGNYGYTF
D: .; size: .; V: TRBV12-3/TRBV12-4; J: TRBJ1-1; DNA: TGTGCCAGCAGTTTAGGGGCGTACACTGAAGCTTTCTTT; CDR3: CASSLGAYTEAFF
D: .; size: .; V: TRBV6-2/TRBV6-3; J: TRBJ2-7; DNA: TGTGCCAGCAGTTCACAGGGTCCCTACGAGCAGTACTTC; CDR3: CASSSQGPYEQYF
D: .; size: .; V: TRBV7-9; J: TRBJ2-5; DNA: TGTGCCAGCAGCAACACAGGGGAGGTCGGAGAGACCCAGTACTTC; CDR3: CASSNTGEVGETQYF
D: .; size: .; V: TRBV7-2; J: TRBJ1-2; DNA: TGTGCCAGCAGCGGGCCTAACATCTATGGCTACACCTTC; CDR3: CASSGPNIYGYTF
D: TRBD2; size: .; V: TRBV5-5; J: TRBJ2-1; DNA: TGTGCCAGCAGCTTGGCCCTAGCGGGGGGGAATGAGCAGTTCTTC; CDR3: CASSLALAGGNEQFF
D: TRBD2; size: .; V: TRBV4-3; J: TRBJ2-1; DNA: TGCGCCAGCAGCATGGGACTAGCGGGGGAGCAGTTCTTC; CDR3: CASSMGLAGEQFF
D: .; size: .; V: TRBV12-3/TRBV12-4; J: TRBJ1-1; DNA: TGTGCCAGCAGAGCCGAGATAGCTTTCTTT; CDR3: CASRAEIAFF
D: TRBD1; size: .; V: TRBV2; J: TRBJ2-7; DNA: TGTGCCAGCAGTGTGATAGGGGGCGCGTACGAGCAGTACTTC; CDR3: CASSVIGGAYEQYF
D: TRBD1; size: .; V: TRBV24-1; J: TRBJ1-3; DNA: TGTGCCACCAGCAAGACAGGGGCAGGAAACACCATATATTTT; CDR3: CATSKTGAGNTIYF
D: TRBD1; size: .; V: TRBV4-3; J: TRBJ1-2; DNA: TGCGCCAGCAGCCAAGCCGGGACAGGGGTATATGGCTACACCTTC; CDR3: CASSQAGTGVYGYTF
D: .; size: .; V: TRBV6-4; J: TRBJ2-3; DNA: TGTGCCAGCAGTGAAAATAGCGCTAGCACAGATACGCAGTATTTT; CDR3: CASSENSASTDTQYF
D: .; size: .; V: TRBV15; J: TRBJ1-1; DNA: TGTGCCACCAGCAGAGATGCCAGGTCGAACACTGAAGCTTTCTTT; CDR3: CATSRDARSNTEAFF
D: .; size: .; V: TRBV5-1; J: TRBJ1-4; DNA: TGCGCCAGCAGCCTAGGACAGTATAACGAAAAACTGTTTTTT; CDR3: CASSLGQYNEKLFF
D: .; size: once; V: TRBV27; J: TRBJ2-7; DNA: TGTGCCAGCAGCCCCTCGGACAGATACGAGCAGTACTTC; CDR3: CASSPSDRYEQYF
D: .; size: few; V: TRBV7-6; J: TRBJ2-7; DNA: TGTGCCAGCAGCTTAGAAACAGGTTACGAGCAGTACTTC; CDR3: CASSLETGYEQYF
D: .; size: .; V: TRBV4-1; J: TRBJ1-4; DNA: TGCGCCAGCAGCCAAGATCCGAGGAAGGGGGAAAAACTGTTTTTT; CDR3: CASSQDPRKGEKLFF
D: TRBD2; size: .; V: TRBV5-5; J: TRBJ2-1; DNA: TGTGCCAGCAGCCCCGGGACTAGCGGGGCCAATGAGCAGTTCTTC; CDR3: CASSPGTSGANEQFF
D: .; size: .; V: TRBV7-8; J: TRBJ1-1; DNA: TGTGCCAGCAGCCCCGAGGGGGGGAACCATGTGAACACTGAAGCTTTCTTT; CDR3: CASSPEGGNHVNTEAFF
D: .; size: .; V: TRBV6-6; J: TRBJ2-5; DNA: TGTGCCAGCAGTTACTCGTCAGGGGTTGGAGAGACCCAGTACTTC; CDR3: CASSYSSGVGETQYF
D: TRBD2; size: .; V: TRBV7-2; J: TRBJ2-7; DNA: TGTGCCAGCAGCTTAGGGTTGGCGGGGGTATCCTACGAGCAGTACTTC; CDR3: CASSLGLAGVSYEQYF
D: .; size: .; V: TRBV20-1; J: TRBJ1-1; DNA: TGCAGTGCTAGTGAGTCGTTTGGCAAAGAAGCTTTCTTT; CDR3: CSASESFGKEAFF
D: .; size: .; V: TRBV12-1; J: TRBJ1-4; DNA: TGTGCCAGCAGCTACAGGGGGCGATGGGAAAAACTGTTTTTT; CDR3: CASSYRGRWEKLFF
D: .; size: .; V: TRBV6-5; J: TRBJ2-7; DNA: TGTGCCAGCATCGCGGACTACCCCTACGAGCAGTACTTC; CDR3: CASIADYPYEQYF
D: .; size: once; V: TRBV11-2; J: TRBJ2-2; DNA: TGTGCCAGCAGCGGCCGGGGCACCGGGGAGCTGTTTTTT; CDR3: CASSGRGTGELFF
D: TRBD1; size: .; V: TRBV15; J: TRBJ2-5; DNA: TGTGCCACCAGCAGATGGGCCAGGGGGCAAGAGACCCAGTACTTC; CDR3: CATSRWARGQETQYF
D: .; size: .; V: TRBV21-1; J: TRBJ1-1; DNA: TGTGCCAGCAGCAAAGTTGGTGGAGGAAGACAGGGGGATTTAAACACTGAAGCTTTCTTT; CDR3: CASSKVGGGRQGDLNTEAFF
D: .; size: .; V: TRBV9; J: TRBJ2-1; DNA: TGTGCCAGCAGCCTCGATTCGGGTGTCTCCTACAATGAGCAGTTCTTC; CDR3: CASSLDSGVSYNEQFF
D: TRBD1; size: .; V: TRBV7-2; J: TRBJ2-3; DNA: TGTGCCAGCAGCCCAAGGACAGGGGTGGATACGCAGTATTTT; CDR3: CASSPRTGVDTQYF
D: TRBD2; size: .; V: TRBV7-9; J: TRBJ2-1; DNA: TGTGCCAGCAGCCGGACTAGCGGAGAGCAGTTCTTC; CDR3: CASSRTSGEQFF
D: .; size: .; V: TRBV7-2; J: TRBJ2-2; DNA: TGTGCCAGCAGCTTTTCCGGGACATTCCCCGGGGAGCTGTTTTTT; CDR3: CASSFSGTFPGELFF
D: TRBD2; size: .; V: TRBV11-1; J: TRBJ2-4; DNA: TGTGCCAGCAGCTTCGGGACTAGCGGCAACATTCAGTACTTC; CDR3: CASSFGTSGNIQYF
D: TRBD2; size: .; V: TRBV6-5; J: TRBJ2-7; DNA: TGTGCCAGCAGTCCTAGCGGGAGCCGGTACGAGCAGTACTTC; CDR3: CASSPSGSRYEQYF
D: .; size: .; V: TRBV6-6; J: TRBJ1-1; DNA: TGTGCCAGCAGTCCCCAAAGCGCCCTGGGGAGGGGCACTGAAGCTTTCTTT; CDR3: CASSPQSALGRGTEAFF
D: .; size: .; V: TRBV7-9; J: TRBJ1-3; DNA: TGTGCCAGCAGCTCCACGACAGATTTTCCCGGAAACACCATATATTTT; CDR3: CASSSTTDFPGNTIYF
D: .; size: .; V: TRBV30; J: TRBJ2-7; DNA: TGTGCCTGGAGTGTAGAGTACGAGCAGTACTTC; CDR3: CAWSVEYEQYF
D: .; size: .; V: TRBV11-3; J: TRBJ2-4; DNA: TGTGCCAGCAGCCCCGGAGGGGGGGGCAAAAACATTCAGTACTTC; CDR3: CASSPGGGGKNIQYF
D: TRBD2; size: .; V: TRBV6-5; J: TRBJ2-2; DNA: TGTGCCAGCAGTTGGACTAGCTCCACCGGGGAGCTGTTTTTT; CDR3: CASSWTSSTGELFF
D: .; size: once; V: TRBV19; J: TRBJ2-4; DNA: TGTGCCAGTAGTAGCAGGGGAGCCAAAAACATTCAGTACTTC; CDR3: CASSSRGAKNIQYF
D: TRBD1; size: .; V: TRBV18; J: TRBJ1-1; DNA: TGTGCCAGCTCTCAGAATCGAGCGACAGGGGACACTGAAGCTTTCTTT; CDR3: CASSQNRATGDTEAFF
D: TRBD1; size: .; V: TRBV2; J: TRBJ1-5; DNA: TGTGCCAGCAGTGAAGGACAGGGCCCCAATCAGCCCCAGCATTTT; CDR3: CASSEGQGPNQPQHF
D: TRBD2; size: .; V: TRBV7-8; J: TRBJ2-1; DNA: TGTGCCAGCCGTATGGACGGCGGGGGGACAAATGAGCAGTTCTTC; CDR3: CASRMDGGGTNEQFF
D: TRBD2; size: .; V: TRBV7-8; J: TRBJ2-3; DNA: TGTGCCAGCGAGCGGGAGGGCTTAGATACGCAGTATTTT; CDR3: CASEREGLDTQYF
D: TRBD1; size: .; V: TRBV6-8; J: TRBJ2-7; DNA: TGTGCCAGCAATTACAGGGGTTTTGAGCAGTACTTC; CDR3: CASNYRGFEQYF
D: .; size: .; V: TRBV11-2; J: TRBJ2-1; DNA: TGTGCCAGCAGCTTAGCCGCAGGGGAACGGTGGAGAGATGAGCAGTTCTTC; CDR3: CASSLAAGERWRDEQFF
D: TRBD2; size: .; V: TRBV7-7; J: TRBJ2-5; DNA: TGTGCCAGCAGCCAAACGACTAGCGGGGTAGAGACCCAGTACTTC; CDR3: CASSQTTSGVETQYF
D: .; size: .; V: TRBV12-3/TRBV12-4; J: TRBJ2-5; DNA: TGTGCCAGCAATGTCCAGGGTGTTGAGACCCAGTACTTC; CDR3: CASNVQGVETQYF
D: .; size: .; V: TRBV14; J: TRBJ1-2; DNA: TGTGCCAGCAGCCAAGAACGGTTTGGCTACACCTTC; CDR3: CASSQERFGYTF
D: TRBD2; size: .; V: TRBV28; J: TRBJ2-7; DNA: TGTGCCAGCAGTCTCACCGGGACTAGCGGGTCCTACGAGCAGTACTTC; CDR3: CASSLTGTSGSYEQYF